Listed below are T cell receptor beta chains from one sample, sequenced in a study of control samples from healthy donors and cancer patients. Some clones are missing from TCRdb's copy, which holds only in-frame ones; the method was immunoSEQ multiplex PCR. In the table there are around 250,000 clones, roughly 80% of which are singletons. Source material: PBMCs. The receptors shown here come from a woman aged 60-70 years with lung cancer. CDR3s include the opening cysteine and the closing phenylalanine or tryptophan. D genes are given only for firm matches. Size values are once, few and many counts, or a class for expanded clones, and some rows have none.

v_call: TRBV5-1
clone_size: .
j_call: TRBJ2-7
d_call: .
cdr3_aa: CASREGHSEQYF
cdr3_nt: TGCGCCAGCAGGGAGGGGCACTCCGAGCAGTACTTC

v_call: TRBV19
clone_size: .
j_call: TRBJ2-1
d_call: TRBD2
cdr3_aa: CASSPGRASGGARQFF
cdr3_nt: TGTGCCAGTAGTCCCGGGCGGGCTAGCGGGGGGGCTAGACAGTTCTTC

v_call: TRBV19
clone_size: .
j_call: TRBJ2-5
d_call: .
cdr3_aa: CASSIPGLFAQYF
cdr3_nt: TGTGCCAGTAGTATACCGGGGCTTTTTGCCCAGTACTTC

v_call: TRBV6-5
clone_size: .
j_call: TRBJ1-5
d_call: .
cdr3_aa: CASTRGYNQPQHF
cdr3_nt: TGTGCCAGCACAAGGGGCTATAATCAGCCCCAGCATTTT

v_call: TRBV12-3/TRBV12-4
clone_size: .
j_call: TRBJ1-1
d_call: .
cdr3_aa: CASSFGGITEAFF
cdr3_nt: TGTGCCAGCAGTTTCGGGGGGATCACTGAAGCTTTCTTT

v_call: TRBV7-9
clone_size: .
j_call: TRBJ1-3
d_call: .
cdr3_aa: CASSPTGLGNTIYF
cdr3_nt: TGTGCCAGCAGCCCCACAGGGCTTGGAAACACCATATATTTT

v_call: TRBV2
clone_size: .
j_call: TRBJ2-7
d_call: TRBD2
cdr3_aa: CASSQGTSGEYEQYF
cdr3_nt: TGTGCCAGCTCGCAAGGGACTAGCGGGGAATACGAGCAGTACTTC

v_call: TRBV10-1
clone_size: once
j_call: TRBJ2-3
d_call: .
cdr3_aa: CASSRQSTDTQYF
cdr3_nt: TGCGCCAGCAGCAGACAGAGCACAGATACGCAGTATTTT

v_call: TRBV9
clone_size: .
j_call: TRBJ1-1
d_call: .
cdr3_aa: CASSVQGSVNTEAFF
cdr3_nt: TGTGCCAGCAGCGTCCAGGGGTCGGTTAACACTGAAGCTTTCTTT

v_call: TRBV6-1
clone_size: .
j_call: TRBJ1-5
d_call: .
cdr3_aa: CASSEEWGVGNQPQHF
cdr3_nt: TGTGCCAGCAGTGAAGAATGGGGAGTCGGCAATCAGCCCCAGCATTTT

v_call: TRBV5-1
clone_size: .
j_call: TRBJ1-2
d_call: .
cdr3_aa: CASSFSATGSGYGYTF
cdr3_nt: TGCGCCAGCAGCTTCTCAGCAACCGGGAGCGGCTATGGCTACACCTTC

v_call: TRBV2
clone_size: .
j_call: TRBJ2-2
d_call: .
cdr3_aa: CASNSDWNTGELFF
cdr3_nt: TGTGCCAGCAATTCGGACTGGAACACCGGGGAGCTGTTTTTT

v_call: TRBV7-3
clone_size: few
j_call: TRBJ2-1
d_call: TRBD2
cdr3_aa: CASSFGTSGGYNEQFF
cdr3_nt: TGTGCCAGCAGCTTCGGGACTAGCGGGGGCTACAATGAGCAGTTCTTC

v_call: TRBV15
clone_size: .
j_call: TRBJ2-2
d_call: .
cdr3_aa: CATTPGDTKGELFF
cdr3_nt: TGTGCCACCACCCCCGGGGATACAAAGGGGGAGCTGTTTTTT

v_call: TRBV3-1/TRBV3-2
clone_size: .
j_call: TRBJ1-3
d_call: TRBD1
cdr3_aa: CASSQGTGGTSSGNTIYF
cdr3_nt: TGTGCCAGCAGCCAAGGGACAGGGGGAACGAGCTCTGGAAACACCATATATTTT

v_call: TRBV3-1/TRBV3-2
clone_size: .
j_call: TRBJ2-1
d_call: .
cdr3_aa: CASSQDLRAGNEQFF
cdr3_nt: TGTGCCAGCAGCCAAGATTTACGGGCGGGGAATGAGCAGTTCTTC